The 21 T cell receptor beta chains below were found in one sample sequenced in a study of CD8+ T cells in alopecia areata. Regarding time point: mouse skin 3 weeks after grafting. Following extraction, RNA underwent reverse transcription to cDNA, which served as the sequencing template. Profiled with immunoSEQ multiplex PCR; TCRdb holds only in-frame clones, not every one. In total the sample includes some 2,900 clones, none of them seen once. Sequencing was performed on skin, taken at week 3. Receptors originate from a C3H/HeJ mouse with alopecia areata. The MHC haplotype of this mouse line is H2-k.

On this clone: Gene names and germline match the mouse. The read is 4 residues too short to cover the CDR3 end, so that end is filled in from the germline J gene. The V call is TRBV2, the J call TRBJ2-7, with 10 bases lining up with TRBD1. The CDR3 is 14 residues long. Germline CDR1 is LGHNA and CDR2 is YSYQKL. The CDR3 sequence is CASSQPGQGYEQYF. The covered CDR3 bases are TGTGCCAGCAGCCAACCGGGACAGGGGTAT.

The sample holds many counts of this clone. Gene labels here are mouse ones. Read sequence stops 4 residues before the CDR3 end, and the germline J gene provides the missing end. The genes are TRBV19 and TRBJ2-3; tentative D call: TRBD1 (6 bases). Germline V CDR1 and CDR2: FNHDT, SITEND (reference sequence). This CDR3 spans 14 amino acids. Trimming shortened V by 0 bases and J by 3 bases, and 8 bases separated the two germline ends. CDR3 residues: CASSIEDRAETLYF. The sequenced part of the CDR3 DNA is TGTGCCAGCAGTATAGAAGACAGGGCAGAA.

This clone showed up just a few times. Here the gene names and germline are mouse. The read halts 4 residues ahead of the CDR3 end, with the missing end drawn from the germline J gene. The rearrangement joins TRBV13-2 to TRBJ2-1; 14 nucleotides agree with TRBD2. Germline CDR1 is NNHNN and CDR2 is SYGAGS (reference sequence). The CDR3 spans 16 residues. The CDR3 sequence: CASGGGTGGARAEQFF. CDR3 bases read: TGTGCCAGCGGTGGCGGGACTGGGGGGGCGCGAGCT.

This clone has ten or more counts. Gene names follow the mouse nomenclature. The read gets to within 4 residues of the CDR3 end, and the germline J gene fills in the rest. The chain recombines TRBV13-3 with TRBJ2-1; 13 bases map to TRBD2. J gave up 6 bases and V 0 bases, and 3 bases lay outside the gene matches. The V gene's germline CDR1 is NNHDY and CDR2 SYVADS. CDR3 length equals 16 residues. The CDR3 sequence: CASSDGTGGAPAEQFF. The part of the CDR3 DNA that was read is TGTGCCAGCAGTGATGGGACTGGGGGGGCGCCTGCT.

This clone was counted only a few times. Genes and germline come from the mouse. Read sequence stops 4 residues before the CDR3 end, and the germline J gene provides the missing end. This chain uses TRBV31 with TRBJ2-5; 8 bases agree with TRBD2. The germline V gene encodes CDR1 GKSSPN and CDR2 SITVG. This CDR3 is 15 amino acids long. CDR3 bases read: TGTGCCTGGAGTCTGGGGGGGGGCGCTTCGGAC. This gives the protein CAWSLGGGASD. The full-length CDR3 reads as CAWSLGGGASDTQYF.

This clone was detected many times. Any gene name here is a mouse gene name. Coverage ceases 4 residues before the CDR3 finishes, and the germline J gene fills in the end. V is TRBV13-3 and J is TRBJ2-7; 9 bases align to TRBD1. CDR1 is NNHDY and CDR2 is SYVADS in the germline V gene. V shed 4 bases, J shed 1 base, and the junction held 3 bases outside the gene matches. This CDR3 is built from 14 residues. The part of the CDR3 DNA that was read is TGTGCCAGCAGTCGGACAGGGGAGTCCTAT. Translation gives CASSRTGESY. The whole CDR3 reads CASSRTGESYEQYF.

This clone was observed a handful of times. Gene names follow the mouse nomenclature. The missing CDR3 end, 4 residues past where the read stops, is filled in from the germline J gene. The chain employs TRBV13-2 and TRBJ1-2; the match to TRBD1 covers 9 bases. The germline V gene has CDR1 NNHNN and CDR2 SYGAGS (reference sequence). The CDR3 is 14 amino acids. The V segment lost 2 bases and the J segment 2 bases; nucleotides outside the gene matches: 1. The CDR3 is CASGETGGNSDYTF. The CDR3 bases that were read are TGTGCCAGCGGTGAAACAGGGGGCAACTCC.

This clone was observed at least ten times. The genes are named according to mouse. The CDR3 end is not reached by the read, which stops 4 residues before it; the germline J gene fills it in. The chain joins TRBV19 to TRBJ2-7, with a tentative D call TRBD2 (6 bases). The CDR3 extends over 15 amino acids. From germline, CDR1 is FNHDT and CDR2 SITEND (reference sequence). Trimming removed 3 bases at V and 0 bases at J, with 13 bases between. The sequenced part of the CDR3 DNA is TGTGCCAGCAGTACTCTGGGGAAGAGCTCCTAT. Its protein product is CASSTLGKSSY. The whole CDR3 protein reads CASSTLGKSSYEQYF.

This clone is medium-sized by share. Mouse names are used for the genes. The sequence runs out 4 residues before the end of the CDR3; the remainder is reconstructed from the germline J gene. This chain joins TRBV1 and TRBJ2-7, with a tentative D call TRBD2 (7 bases). The CDR3 runs 15 residues. CDR1 NSQYPW and CDR2 LRSPGD come from the germline V gene (reference sequence). V lost 1 base and J 1 base, leaving 11 bases between the germline ends. CDR3 sequence: CTCSAGGAPSYEQYF. The CDR3 bases that were read are TGCACCTGCAGTGCAGGGGGGGCCCCTTCCTAT.

Comments on this clone: Gene names and germline refer to mouse. The missing CDR3 end, 4 residues past where the read stops, is filled in from the germline J gene. The rearrangement joins TRBV13-1 to TRBJ2-5, with TRBD2 as a possible D gene (6 bases). The V gene lost 4 bases and the J gene lost 3 bases, with 12 bases spanning the gap. This CDR3 has 14 residues. Germline CDR1 is NSHNY and CDR2 is SYGAGN. Incomplete CDR3 DNA: TGTGCCAGCAGTCCCGGGACTTTTCAAGAC. It translates to CASSPGTFQD. The complete CDR3 reads CASSPGTFQDTQYF.

Turning to this clone: All gene names here are mouse names. The CDR3 is cut off 4 residues early in the read; its end comes from the germline J gene. The rearrangement uses TRBV13-3 and TRBJ2-1; 11 bases map to TRBD2. CDR3 length: 16 amino acids. V lost 3 bases to trimming and J lost 0 bases; unmatched junction nucleotides: 2. CDR1 is NNHDY and CDR2 is SYVADS in the germline V gene. The CDR3 bases that were read are TGTGCCAGCAGTGGGACTGGGGGGTCTAACTATGCT. Translating gives CASSGTGGSNYA. The CDR3 as a whole reads CASSGTGGSNYAEQFF.

Only a few counts were recorded for this clone. Mouse gene names apply. The CDR3 goes on 4 residues after the read ends, and that part is filled in from the germline J gene. The chain couples TRBV13-2 to TRBJ2-2; 9 bases match TRBD2. V shed 3 bases, J shed 0 bases, and the junction held 3 bases outside the gene matches. This CDR3 has 16 residues. Per the germline V gene, CDR1 is NNHNN and CDR2 is SYGAGS (reference sequence). CDR3 bases read: TGTGCCAGCGGTGCCTACTGGGGGGCAAACACCGGG. This gives the protein CASGAYWGANTG. The CDR3 reads in full as CASGAYWGANTGQLYF.

This clone was found many times. Gene names follow the mouse nomenclature. The observed sequence ends 4 residues before the CDR3 terminus, with the missing tail filled in from the germline J gene. The chain has TRBV13-2 and TRBJ2-5; 8 bases agree with TRBD1. The germline V gene encodes CDR1 NNHNN and CDR2 SYGAGS (reference sequence). V shed 3 bases and J 2 bases; nucleotides not matched to a gene: 2. The length of the CDR3 is 14 residues. The CDR3 is CASGVGQGQDTQYF. Partial CDR3 DNA: TGTGCCAGCGGTGTAGGACAGGGCCAAGAC.

This clone was picked up a small number of times. The gene symbols are mouse symbols. The sequenced fragment ends 4 residues before the CDR3 boundary, so the rest is inferred from the germline J gene. The V call is TRBV13-2, the J call TRBJ2-2; TRBD1 might be the D (7 bases). With 1 base removed from V and 4 bases from J, the gap between germline ends came to 8 bases. This CDR3 is built from 14 residues. Germline CDR1 reads NNHNN; CDR2 reads SYGAGS (reference sequence). The CDR3 bases that were read are TGTGCCAGCGGTGATAGGGGGCGCACCGGG. As protein: CASGDRGRTG. The complete CDR3 protein is CASGDRGRTGQLYF.

In its sample, this clone is medium-sized (0.01 to 0.1%). The genes are named according to mouse. The read ends 4 residues shy of where the CDR3 ends; the end is completed using the germline J gene. The chain recombines TRBV19 with TRBJ2-4, with D unclear. CDR3 length: 13 amino acids. The V end was cut by 1 base, the J end by 1 base, with 4 bases between. In germline, CDR1 is FNHDT, CDR2 SITEND (reference sequence). The CDR3 region is CASSILGQNTLYF. Partial CDR3 DNA: TGTGCCAGCAGTATACTGGGTCAAAAC.

In this sample, this clone is medium-sized (0.01 to 0.1%). Gene names are mouse gene names. Coverage ceases 4 residues before the CDR3 finishes, and the germline J gene fills in the end. The gene calls are TRBV13-3 and TRBJ2-7; D perhaps matches TRBD1 (6 bases). The germline V gene has CDR1 NNHDY and CDR2 SYVADS. The CDR3 length is 11 residues. Partial CDR3 DNA: TGTGCCAGCAGTAACAGGGAT. Translation: CASSNRD. The whole CDR3 region reads CASSNRDEQYF.

By sample fraction, this clone is hyperexpanded. Any gene name here is a mouse gene name. Coverage ceases 4 residues before the CDR3 finishes, and the germline J gene fills in the end. The V gene is TRBV1, the J gene TRBJ1-1, with a tentative D call TRBD1 (6 bases). Between the trimmed V and J ends, which lost 3 bases and 1 base, there was a span of 9 bases. The CDR3 consists of 14 residues. Germline V gene data show CDR1 as NSQYPW and CDR2 as LRSPGD (reference sequence). This CDR3 is CTCSAVQGNTEVFF. The sequenced part of the CDR3 DNA is TGCACCTGCAGTGCCGTACAGGGAAACACA.

This clone was recorded at least ten times. Mouse gene names apply. The read comes to an end 4 residues before the CDR3 does, leaving the germline J gene to fill in the end. This rearrangement joins TRBV13-3 to TRBJ2-4; 8 bases are shared with TRBD2. Germline V gene lookup returns CDR1 NNHDY and CDR2 SYVADS. The CDR3 is 15 residues long. Trimming took 2 bases from V and 2 from J; bases not matched to a gene: 4. The CDR3 loop is CASSESWGDQNTLYF. CDR3 DNA, as far as it was read: TGTGCCAGCAGTGAGTCCTGGGGGGATCAAAAC.

For this clone: All gene names here are mouse names. The CDR3 end is not reached by the read, which stops 3 residues before it; the germline J gene fills it in. The chain carries TRBV19 and TRBJ1-6; the match to TRBD1 covers 7 bases. TRBJ1-6 is labeled an ORF, and its function is uncertain. This CDR3 has 14 residues. V shed 6 bases and J 5 bases; nucleotides not matched to a gene: 5. Germline V gene data show CDR1 as FNHDT and CDR2 as SITEND (reference sequence). The sequenced part of the CDR3 DNA is TGTGCCAGCACGGGGGACAGTAATAATTCGCCC. Translated, it gives CASTGDSNNSP. The complete CDR3 reads CASTGDSNNSPLYF.

This clone is judged medium-sized (0.01 to 0.1%). The genes and germline here are from mouse. The sequence runs out 4 residues before the end of the CDR3; the remainder is reconstructed from the germline J gene. The J gene is TRBJ2-5, the V gene TRBV13-3, with D hard to call. Germline loops: CDR1 NNHDY, CDR2 SYVADS. This CDR3 is 12 amino acids long. Between the trimmed V and J ends, which lost 6 bases and 2 bases, there was a span of 7 bases. Incomplete CDR3 DNA: TGTGCCAGCACCGACATCCAAGAC. Translated, it gives CASTDIQD. The full CDR3 sequence reads CASTDIQDTQYF.

This clone was observed at least ten times. The gene names given are mouse names. Sequencing ends 4 residues short of the CDR3 end; the germline J gene provides the rest. This chain uses TRBV19 with TRBJ2-4; D perhaps matches TRBD2 (6 bases). V lost 2 bases, J lost 3 bases, and 10 bases lay in between. The CDR3 length is 14 residues. Germline values: CDR1 FNHDT, CDR2 SITEND (reference sequence). The DNA read from the CDR3 is TGTGCCAGCAGTATCTGGGGAGGGCAAAAC. This sequence encodes CASSIWGGQN. From start to end, the CDR3 is CASSIWGGQNTLYF.